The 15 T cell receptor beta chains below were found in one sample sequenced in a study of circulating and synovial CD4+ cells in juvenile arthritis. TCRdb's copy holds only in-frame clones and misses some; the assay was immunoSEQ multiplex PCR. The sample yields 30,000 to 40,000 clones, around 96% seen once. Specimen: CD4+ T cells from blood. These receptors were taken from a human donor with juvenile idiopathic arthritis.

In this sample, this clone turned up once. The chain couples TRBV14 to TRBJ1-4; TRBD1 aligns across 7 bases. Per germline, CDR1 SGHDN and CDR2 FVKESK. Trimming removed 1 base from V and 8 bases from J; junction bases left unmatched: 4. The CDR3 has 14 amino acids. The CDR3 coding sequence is TGTGCCAGCAGCCAAGGACAGGGTGGAGAAAAACTGTTTTTT. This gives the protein CASSQGQGGEKLFF.

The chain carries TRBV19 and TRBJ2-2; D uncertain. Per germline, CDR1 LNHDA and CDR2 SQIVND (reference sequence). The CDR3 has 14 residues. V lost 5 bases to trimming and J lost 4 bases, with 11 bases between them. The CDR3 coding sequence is TGTGCCAGTAGTCTATACGAGGCCACCGGGGAGCTGTTTTTT. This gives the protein CASSLYEATGELFF.

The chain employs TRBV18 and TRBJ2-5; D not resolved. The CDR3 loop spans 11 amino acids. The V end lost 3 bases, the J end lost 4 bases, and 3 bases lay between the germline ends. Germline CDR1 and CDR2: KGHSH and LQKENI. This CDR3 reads CASSPIETQYF. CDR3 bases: TGTGCCAGCTCACCTATAGAGACCCAGTACTTC.

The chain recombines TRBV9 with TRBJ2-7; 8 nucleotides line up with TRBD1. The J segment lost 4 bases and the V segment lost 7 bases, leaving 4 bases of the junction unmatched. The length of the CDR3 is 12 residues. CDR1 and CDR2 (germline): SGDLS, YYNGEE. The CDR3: CASGTGPYEQYF. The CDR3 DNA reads TGTGCCAGCGGGACAGGTCCTTACGAGCAGTACTTC.

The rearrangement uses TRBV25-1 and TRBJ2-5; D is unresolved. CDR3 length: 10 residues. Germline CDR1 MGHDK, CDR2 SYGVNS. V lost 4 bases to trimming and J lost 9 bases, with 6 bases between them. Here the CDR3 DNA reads TGTGCCAGCAGTGGTCGGGCCCAGTACTTC. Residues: CASSGRAQYF.

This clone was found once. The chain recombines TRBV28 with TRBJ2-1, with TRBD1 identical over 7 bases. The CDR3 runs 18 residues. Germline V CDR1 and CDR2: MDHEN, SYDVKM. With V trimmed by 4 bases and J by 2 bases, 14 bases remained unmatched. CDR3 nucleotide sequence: TGTGCCAGCAGTTCGACGATCAACAGGGGAGTCGCCTACAATGAGCAGTTCTTC. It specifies CASSSTINRGVAYNEQFF.

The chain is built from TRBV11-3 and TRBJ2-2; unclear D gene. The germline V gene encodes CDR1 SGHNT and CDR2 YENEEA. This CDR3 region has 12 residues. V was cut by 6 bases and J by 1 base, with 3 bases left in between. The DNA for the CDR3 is TGTGCCAGCAGACAGAACACCGGGGAGCTGTTTTTT. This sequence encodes CASRQNTGELFF.

The CDR3 spells CSASGDTQYF. CDR3 sequence (DNA): TGCAGTGCTAGCGGAGATACGCAGTATTTT. V gene TRBV20-1 combines with J gene TRBJ2-3; D uncertain. Germline CDR1 is DFQATT and CDR2 is SNEGSKA (reference sequence). V shed 3 bases and J shed 5 bases, with 3 bases lying between them. The CDR3 has 10 residues.

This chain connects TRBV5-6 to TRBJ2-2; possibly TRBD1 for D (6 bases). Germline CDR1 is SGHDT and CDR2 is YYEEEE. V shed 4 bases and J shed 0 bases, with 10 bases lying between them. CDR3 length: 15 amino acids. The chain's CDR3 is CASSLAGANTGELFF. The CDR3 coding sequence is TGTGCCAGCAGCCTGGCAGGGGCGAACACCGGGGAGCTGTTTTTT.

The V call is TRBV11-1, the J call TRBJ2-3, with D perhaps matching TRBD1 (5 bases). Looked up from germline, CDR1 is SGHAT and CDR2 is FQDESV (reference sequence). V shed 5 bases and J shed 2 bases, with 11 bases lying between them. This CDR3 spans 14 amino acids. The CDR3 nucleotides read TGTGCCAGCAGCGACCGACAGACCACAGATACGCAGTATTTT. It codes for CASSDRQTTDTQYF.

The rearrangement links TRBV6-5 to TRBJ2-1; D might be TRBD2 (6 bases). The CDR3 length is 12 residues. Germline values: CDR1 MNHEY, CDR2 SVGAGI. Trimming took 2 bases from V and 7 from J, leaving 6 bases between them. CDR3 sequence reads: CASSYRGNEQFF. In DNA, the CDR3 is TGTGCCAGCAGTTACCGGGGGAATGAGCAGTTCTTC.

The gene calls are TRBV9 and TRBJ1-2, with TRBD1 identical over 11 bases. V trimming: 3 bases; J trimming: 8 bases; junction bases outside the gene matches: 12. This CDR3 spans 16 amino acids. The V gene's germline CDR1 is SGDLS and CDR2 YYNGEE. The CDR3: CASSAGEGQGVLGYTF. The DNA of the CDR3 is TGTGCCAGCAGCGCCGGGGAGGGACAGGGGGTCCTGGGCTACACCTTC.

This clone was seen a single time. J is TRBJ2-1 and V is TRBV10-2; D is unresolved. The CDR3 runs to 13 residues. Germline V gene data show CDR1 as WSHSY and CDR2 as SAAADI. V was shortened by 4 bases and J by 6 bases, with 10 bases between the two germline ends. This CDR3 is CASSAFVGNEQFF. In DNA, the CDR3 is TGCGCCAGCAGTGCGTTTGTCGGCAATGAGCAGTTCTTC.

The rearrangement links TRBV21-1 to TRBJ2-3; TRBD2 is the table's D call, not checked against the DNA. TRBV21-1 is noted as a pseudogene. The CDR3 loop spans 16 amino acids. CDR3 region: CASSKEWGGKGDTQYF. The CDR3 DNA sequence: TGTGCCAGCAGCAAGGAGTGGGGGGGTAAAGGAGATACGCAGTATTTT.

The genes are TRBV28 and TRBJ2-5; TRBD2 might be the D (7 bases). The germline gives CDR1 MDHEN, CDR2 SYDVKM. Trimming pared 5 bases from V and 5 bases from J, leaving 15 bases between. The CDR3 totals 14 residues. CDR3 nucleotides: TGTGCCAGCAGTCCCCCCGGGGGGCACGAGACCCAGTACTTC. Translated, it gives CASSPPGGHETQYF.